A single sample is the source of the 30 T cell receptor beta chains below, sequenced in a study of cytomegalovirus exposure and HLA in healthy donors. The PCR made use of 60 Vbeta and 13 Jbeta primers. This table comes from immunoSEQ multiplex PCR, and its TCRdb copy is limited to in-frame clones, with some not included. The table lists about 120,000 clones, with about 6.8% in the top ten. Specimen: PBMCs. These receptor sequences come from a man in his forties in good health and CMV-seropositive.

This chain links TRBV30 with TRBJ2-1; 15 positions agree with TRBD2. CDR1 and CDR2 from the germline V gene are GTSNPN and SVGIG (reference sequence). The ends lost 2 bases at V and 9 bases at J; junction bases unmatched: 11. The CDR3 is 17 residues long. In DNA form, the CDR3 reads TGTGCCTGGAGTTCCGGGACTAGCGGGAGGCGGAGAGTTGAGCAGTTCTTC. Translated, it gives CAWSSGTSGRRRVEQFF.

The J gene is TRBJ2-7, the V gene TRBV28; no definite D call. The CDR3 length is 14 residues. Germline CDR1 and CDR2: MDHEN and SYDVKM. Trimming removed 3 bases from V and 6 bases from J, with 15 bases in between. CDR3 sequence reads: CASSFPRTRTEQYF. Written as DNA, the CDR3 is TGTGCCAGCAGTTTTCCCCGAACGCGCACCGAGCAGTACTTC.

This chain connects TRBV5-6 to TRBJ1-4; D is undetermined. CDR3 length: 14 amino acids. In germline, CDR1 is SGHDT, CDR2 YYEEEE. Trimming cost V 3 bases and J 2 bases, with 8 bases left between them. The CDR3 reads CASSSPRTNEKLFF. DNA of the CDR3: TGTGCCAGCAGCTCCCCGCGGACTAATGAAAAACTGTTTTTT.

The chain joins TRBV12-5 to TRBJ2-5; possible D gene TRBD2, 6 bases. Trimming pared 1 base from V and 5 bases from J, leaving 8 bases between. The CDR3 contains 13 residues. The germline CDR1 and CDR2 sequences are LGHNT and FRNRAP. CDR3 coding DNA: TGTGCTAGTGGTTTGGGGGCGGGGGAGACCCAGTACTTC. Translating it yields CASGLGAGETQYF.

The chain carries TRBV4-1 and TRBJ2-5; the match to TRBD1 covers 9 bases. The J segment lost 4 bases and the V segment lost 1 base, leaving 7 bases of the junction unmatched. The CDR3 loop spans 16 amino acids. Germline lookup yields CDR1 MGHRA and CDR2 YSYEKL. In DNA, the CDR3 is TGCGCCAGCAGCCAAGTATTTGCACAGGGGGCAGAGACCCAGTACTTC. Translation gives CASSQVFAQGAETQYF.

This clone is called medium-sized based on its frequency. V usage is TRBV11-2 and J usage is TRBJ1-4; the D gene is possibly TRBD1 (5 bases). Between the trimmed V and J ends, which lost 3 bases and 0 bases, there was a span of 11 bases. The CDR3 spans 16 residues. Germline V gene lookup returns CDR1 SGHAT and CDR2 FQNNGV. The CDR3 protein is CASSFWGSATNEKLFF. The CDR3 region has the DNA TGTGCCAGCAGCTTTTGGGGCTCCGCAACTAATGAAAAACTGTTTTTT. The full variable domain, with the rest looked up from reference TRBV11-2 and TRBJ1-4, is EAGVAQSPRYKIIEKRQSVAFWCNPISGHATLYWYQQILGQGPKLLIQFQNNGVVDDSQLPKDRFSAERLKGVDSTLKIQPAKLEDSAVYLCASSFWGSATNEKLFFGSGTQLSVL.

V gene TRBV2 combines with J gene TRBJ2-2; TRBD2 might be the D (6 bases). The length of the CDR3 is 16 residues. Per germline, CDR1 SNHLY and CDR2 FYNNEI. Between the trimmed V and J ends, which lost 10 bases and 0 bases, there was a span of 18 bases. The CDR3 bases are TGTGCCACCTCTTCCGGGGGTATGACGAACACCGGGGAGCTGTTTTTT. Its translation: CATSSGGMTNTGELFF.

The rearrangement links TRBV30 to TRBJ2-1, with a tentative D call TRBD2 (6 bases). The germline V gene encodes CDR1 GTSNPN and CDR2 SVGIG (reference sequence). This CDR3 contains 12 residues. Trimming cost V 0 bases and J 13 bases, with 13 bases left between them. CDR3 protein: CAWSVPGVSQFF. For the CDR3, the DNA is TGTGCCTGGAGTGTACCGGGAGTTAGTCAGTTCTTC.

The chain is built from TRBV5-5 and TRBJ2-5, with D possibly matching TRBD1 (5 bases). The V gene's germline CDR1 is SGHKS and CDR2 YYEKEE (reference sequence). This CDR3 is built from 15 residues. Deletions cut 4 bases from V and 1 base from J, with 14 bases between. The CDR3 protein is CASSRIRQSQETQYF. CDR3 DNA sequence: TGTGCCAGCAGCCGGATCAGACAGTCCCAAGAGACCCAGTACTTC.

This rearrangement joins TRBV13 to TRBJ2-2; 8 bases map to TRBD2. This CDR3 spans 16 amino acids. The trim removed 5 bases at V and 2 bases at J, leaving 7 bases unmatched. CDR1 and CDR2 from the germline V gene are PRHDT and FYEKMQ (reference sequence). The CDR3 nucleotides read TGTGCCAGCAGCCCGCGGACTAGCAGTAACACCGGGGAGCTGTTTTTT. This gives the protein CASSPRTSSNTGELFF.

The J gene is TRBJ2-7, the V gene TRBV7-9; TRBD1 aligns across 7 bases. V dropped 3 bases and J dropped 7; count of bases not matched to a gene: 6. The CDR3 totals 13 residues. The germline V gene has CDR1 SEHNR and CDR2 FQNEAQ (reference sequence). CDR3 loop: CASSFSGGREQYF. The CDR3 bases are TGTGCCAGCAGCTTCTCAGGGGGTAGGGAGCAGTACTTC.

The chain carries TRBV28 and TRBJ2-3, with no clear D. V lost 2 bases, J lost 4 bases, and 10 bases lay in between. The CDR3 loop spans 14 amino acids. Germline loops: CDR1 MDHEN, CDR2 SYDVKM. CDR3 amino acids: CASSLPGNADTQYF. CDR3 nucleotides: TGTGCCAGCAGTTTACCAGGAAATGCAGATACGCAGTATTTT.

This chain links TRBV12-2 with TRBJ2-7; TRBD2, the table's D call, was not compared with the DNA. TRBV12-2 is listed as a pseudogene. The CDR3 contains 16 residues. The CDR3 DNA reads TGTGCAAGTCGCTACCAAGCTAGCGGGAGTCCCTACGAGCAGTACTTC. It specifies CASRYQASGSPYEQYF.

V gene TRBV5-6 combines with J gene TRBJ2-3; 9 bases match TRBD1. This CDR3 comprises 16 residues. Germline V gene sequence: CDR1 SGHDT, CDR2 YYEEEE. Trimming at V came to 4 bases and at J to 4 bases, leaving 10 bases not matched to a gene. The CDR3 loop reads CASSLSDRGLADTQYF. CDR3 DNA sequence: TGTGCCAGCAGCCTATCGGACAGGGGCCTTGCAGATACGCAGTATTTT.

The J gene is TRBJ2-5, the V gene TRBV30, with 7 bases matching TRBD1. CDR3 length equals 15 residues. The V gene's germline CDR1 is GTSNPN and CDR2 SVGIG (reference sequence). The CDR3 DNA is TGTGCTCTCCGGGGACGTAGGGGGCGTACAGAGACCCAGTACTTC. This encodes CALRGRRGRTETQYF.

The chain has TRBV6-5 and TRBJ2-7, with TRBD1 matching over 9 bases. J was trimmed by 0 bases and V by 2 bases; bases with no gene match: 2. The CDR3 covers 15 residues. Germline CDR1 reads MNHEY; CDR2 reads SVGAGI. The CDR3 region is CASSYRDRASYEQYF. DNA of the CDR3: TGTGCCAGCAGTTACCGGGACAGGGCCTCCTACGAGCAGTACTTC.

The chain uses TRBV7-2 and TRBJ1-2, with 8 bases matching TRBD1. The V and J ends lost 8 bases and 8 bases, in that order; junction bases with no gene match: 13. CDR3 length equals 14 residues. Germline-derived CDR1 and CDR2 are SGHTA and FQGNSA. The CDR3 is CASRRITGGQGYTF. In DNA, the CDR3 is TGTGCCAGCCGCAGGATTACAGGGGGTCAAGGCTACACCTTC. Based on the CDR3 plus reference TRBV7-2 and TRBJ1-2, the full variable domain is GAGVSQSPSNKVTEKGKDVELRCDPISGHTALYWYRQSLGQGLEFLIYFQGNSAPDKSGLPSDRFSAERTGGSVSTLTIQRTQQEDSAVYLCASRRITGGQGYTFGSGTRLTVV.

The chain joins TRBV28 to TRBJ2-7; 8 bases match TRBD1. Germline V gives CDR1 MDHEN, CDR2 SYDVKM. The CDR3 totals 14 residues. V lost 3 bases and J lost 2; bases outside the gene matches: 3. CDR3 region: CASSFTGGTYEQYF. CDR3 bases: TGTGCCAGCAGTTTTACAGGGGGAACCTACGAGCAGTACTTC.

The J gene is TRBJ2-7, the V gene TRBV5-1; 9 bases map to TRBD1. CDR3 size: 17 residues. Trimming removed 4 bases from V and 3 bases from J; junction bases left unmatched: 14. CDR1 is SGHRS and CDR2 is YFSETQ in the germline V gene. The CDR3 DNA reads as TGCGCCAGCAGCAGTAATCCGGGACAGGGAGGTGGCTACGAGCAGTACTTC. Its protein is CASSSNPGQGGGYEQYF.

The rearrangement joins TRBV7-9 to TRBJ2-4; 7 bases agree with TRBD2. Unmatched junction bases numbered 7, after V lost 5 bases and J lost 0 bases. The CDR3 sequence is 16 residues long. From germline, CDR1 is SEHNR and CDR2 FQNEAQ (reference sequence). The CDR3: CASSPSREGAKNIQYF. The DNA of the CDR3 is TGTGCCAGCAGCCCGAGCAGGGAGGGAGCCAAAAACATTCAGTACTTC.

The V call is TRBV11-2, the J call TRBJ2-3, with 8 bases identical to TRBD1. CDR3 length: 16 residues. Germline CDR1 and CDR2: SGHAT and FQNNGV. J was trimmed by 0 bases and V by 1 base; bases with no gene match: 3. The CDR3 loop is CASSLGQGRSTDTQYF. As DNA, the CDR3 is TGTGCCAGCAGCTTAGGACAGGGGCGGAGCACAGATACGCAGTATTTT.

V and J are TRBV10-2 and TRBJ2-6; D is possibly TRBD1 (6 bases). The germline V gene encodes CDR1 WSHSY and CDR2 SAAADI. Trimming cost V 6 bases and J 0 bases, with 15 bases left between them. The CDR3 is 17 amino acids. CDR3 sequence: CASRELQGISGANVLTF. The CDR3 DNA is TGCGCCAGCAGGGAATTACAGGGAATCTCTGGGGCCAACGTCCTGACTTTC.

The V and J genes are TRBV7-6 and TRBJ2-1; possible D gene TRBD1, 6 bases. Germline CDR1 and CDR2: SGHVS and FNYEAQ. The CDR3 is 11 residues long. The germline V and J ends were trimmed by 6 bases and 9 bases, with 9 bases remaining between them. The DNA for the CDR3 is TGTGCCAGCAGGGGGGCCGGTGAGCAGTTCTTC. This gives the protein CASRGAGEQFF.

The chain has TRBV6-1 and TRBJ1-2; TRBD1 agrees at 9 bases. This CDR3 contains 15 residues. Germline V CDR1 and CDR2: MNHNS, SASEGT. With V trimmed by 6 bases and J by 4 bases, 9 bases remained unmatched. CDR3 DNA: TGTGCCAGCAGCCTAGGGACAGGGATGTCCTATGGCTACACCTTC. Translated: CASSLGTGMSYGYTF.

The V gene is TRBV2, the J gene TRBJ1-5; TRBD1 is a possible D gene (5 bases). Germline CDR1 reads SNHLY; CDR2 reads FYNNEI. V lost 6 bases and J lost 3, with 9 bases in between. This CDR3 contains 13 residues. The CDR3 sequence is CASRGVANQPQHF. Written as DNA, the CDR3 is TGTGCCAGCAGAGGGGTGGCCAATCAGCCCCAGCATTTT.

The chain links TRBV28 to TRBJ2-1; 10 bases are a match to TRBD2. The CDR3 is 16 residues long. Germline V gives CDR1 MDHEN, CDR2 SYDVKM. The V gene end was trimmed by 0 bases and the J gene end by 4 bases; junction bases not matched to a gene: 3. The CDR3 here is CASSLWGAGGYNEQFF. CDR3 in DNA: TGTGCCAGCAGTTTATGGGGAGCGGGAGGGTACAATGAGCAGTTCTTC.

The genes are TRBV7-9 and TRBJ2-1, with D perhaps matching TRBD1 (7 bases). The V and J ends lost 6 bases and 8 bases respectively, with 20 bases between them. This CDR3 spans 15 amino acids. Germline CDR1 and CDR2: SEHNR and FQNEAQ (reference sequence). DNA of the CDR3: TGTGCCAGCAGAAAGGAGGGGGCGGAAGTCTATGAGCAGTTCTTC. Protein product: CASRKEGAEVYEQFF. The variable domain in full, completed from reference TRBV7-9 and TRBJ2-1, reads DTGVSQNPRHKITKRGQNVTFRCDPISEHNRLYWYRQTLGQGPEFLTYFQNEAQLEKSRLLSDRFSAERPKGSFSTLEIQRTEQGDSAMYLCASRKEGAEVYEQFFGPGTRLTVL.

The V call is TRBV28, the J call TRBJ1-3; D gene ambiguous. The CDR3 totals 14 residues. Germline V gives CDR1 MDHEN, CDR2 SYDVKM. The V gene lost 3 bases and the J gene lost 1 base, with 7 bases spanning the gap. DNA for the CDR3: TGTGCCAGCAGTTTTAGATCATCTGGAAACACCATATATTTT. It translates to CASSFRSSGNTIYF.

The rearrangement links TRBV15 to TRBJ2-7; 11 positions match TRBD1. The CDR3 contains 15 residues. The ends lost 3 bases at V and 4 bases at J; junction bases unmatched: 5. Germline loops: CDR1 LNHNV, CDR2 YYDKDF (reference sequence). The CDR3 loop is CATSSPGQGVYEQYF. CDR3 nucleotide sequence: TGTGCCACCAGCAGCCCGGGACAGGGGGTATACGAGCAGTACTTC.

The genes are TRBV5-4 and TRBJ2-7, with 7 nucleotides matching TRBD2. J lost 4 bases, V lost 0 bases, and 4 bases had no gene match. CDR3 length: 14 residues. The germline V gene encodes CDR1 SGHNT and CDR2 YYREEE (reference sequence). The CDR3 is CASSLEGGFYEQYF. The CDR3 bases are TGTGCCAGCAGCTTGGAGGGAGGGTTTTACGAGCAGTACTTC. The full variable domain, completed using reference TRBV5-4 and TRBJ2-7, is ETGVTQSPTHLIKTRGQQVTLRCSSQSGHNTVSWYQQALGQGPQFIFQYYREEENGRGNFPPRFSGLQFPNYSSELNVNALELDDSALYLCASSLEGGFYEQYFGPGTRLTVT.